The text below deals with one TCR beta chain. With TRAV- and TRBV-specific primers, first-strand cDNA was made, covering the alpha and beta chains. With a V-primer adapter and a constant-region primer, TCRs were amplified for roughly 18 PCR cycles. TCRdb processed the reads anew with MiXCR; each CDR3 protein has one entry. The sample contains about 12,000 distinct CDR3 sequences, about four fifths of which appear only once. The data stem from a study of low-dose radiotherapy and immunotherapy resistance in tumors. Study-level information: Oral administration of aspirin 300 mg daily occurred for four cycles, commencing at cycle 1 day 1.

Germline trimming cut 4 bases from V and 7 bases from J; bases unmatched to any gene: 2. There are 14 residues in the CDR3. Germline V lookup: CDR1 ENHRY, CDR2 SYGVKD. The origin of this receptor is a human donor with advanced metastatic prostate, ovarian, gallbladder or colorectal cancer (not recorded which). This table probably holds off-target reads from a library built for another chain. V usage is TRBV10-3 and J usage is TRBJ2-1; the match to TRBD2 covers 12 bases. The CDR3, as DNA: TGTGCCATCAGTGGACTAGCGGGAGTGAATGAGCAGTTCTTC. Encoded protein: CAISGLAGVNEQFF.